This T cell receptor beta chain stems from a study of blood T cell repertoires in COVID-19. In the study overall: Samples of COVID-19 (acute and convalescent) were obtained from the United States, Italy and Spain. Sample material is recorded as cDNA or gDNA derived from T cells, B-cell-depleted T cells, or PBMCs.

Seattle's enrolled individuals joined amid active infection and were then monitored longitudinally. As handled by the study authors: From reference gene primer amplification, estimates of nucleated cell counts were derived. Method: immunoSEQ multiplex PCR; TCRdb's copy keeps in-frame clones and lacks some. Clone size and the V and J calls come from that table; the DNA yielded D and trimming. The repertoire consists of about 220,000 clones, with 75% to 85% occurring once and the leading ten covering approximately 5.2%. From germline, CDR1 is DFQATT and CDR2 SNEGSKA (reference sequence). This CDR3 is built from 14 residues. Trimming at V came to 3 bases and at J to 4 bases, leaving 8 bases not matched to a gene.

The chain employs TRBV20-1 and TRBJ2-5; 7 bases align to TRBD1. The source material was peripheral blood. The receptor comes from a woman in her 70s with COVID-19, enrolled during active disease. CDR3 bases: TGCAGTGCTAGTAATAGCAGGGGGAGAGAGACCCAGTACTTC. It codes for CSASNSRGRETQYF.